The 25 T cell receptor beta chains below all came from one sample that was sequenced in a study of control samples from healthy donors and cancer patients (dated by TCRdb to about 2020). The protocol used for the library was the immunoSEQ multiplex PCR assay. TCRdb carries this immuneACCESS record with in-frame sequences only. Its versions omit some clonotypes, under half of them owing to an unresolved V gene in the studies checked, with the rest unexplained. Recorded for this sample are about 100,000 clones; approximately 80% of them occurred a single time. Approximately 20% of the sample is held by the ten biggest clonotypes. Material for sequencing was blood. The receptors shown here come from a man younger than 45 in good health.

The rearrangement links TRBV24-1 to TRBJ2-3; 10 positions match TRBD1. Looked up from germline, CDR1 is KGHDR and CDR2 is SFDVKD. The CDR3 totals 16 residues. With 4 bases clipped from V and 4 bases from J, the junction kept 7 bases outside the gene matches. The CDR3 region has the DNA TGTGCCACCAGTGACCCACGGGGACAGGGGTCAGATACGCAGTATTTT. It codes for CATSDPRGQGSDTQYF.

CDR3 nucleotide sequence: TGTGCTAGTGGCAGGACAGGGGGTTCTGATGAGCAGTACTTC. Translation: CASGRTGGSDEQYF. The rearrangement joins TRBV12-5 to TRBJ2-7; 10 bases line up with TRBD1. CDR3 length: 14 residues. CDR1 LGHNT and CDR2 FRNRAP come from the germline V gene. V was pared by 6 bases and J by 7 bases, with 9 bases of the junction left unmatched.

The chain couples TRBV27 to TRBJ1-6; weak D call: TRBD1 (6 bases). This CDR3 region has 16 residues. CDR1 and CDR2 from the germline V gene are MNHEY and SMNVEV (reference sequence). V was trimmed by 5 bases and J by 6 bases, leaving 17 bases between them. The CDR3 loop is CASSAGGGGINSPLHF. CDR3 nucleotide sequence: TGTGCCAGCAGTGCGGGGGGGGGCGGGATTAATTCACCCCTCCACTTT.

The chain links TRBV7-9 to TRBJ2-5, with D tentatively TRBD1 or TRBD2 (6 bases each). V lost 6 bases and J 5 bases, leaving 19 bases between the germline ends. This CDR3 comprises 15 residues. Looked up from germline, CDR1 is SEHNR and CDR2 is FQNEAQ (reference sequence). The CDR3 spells CASRPRGAGLETQYF. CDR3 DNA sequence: TGTGCCAGCAGGCCGAGGGGGGCAGGCTTGGAGACCCAGTACTTC.

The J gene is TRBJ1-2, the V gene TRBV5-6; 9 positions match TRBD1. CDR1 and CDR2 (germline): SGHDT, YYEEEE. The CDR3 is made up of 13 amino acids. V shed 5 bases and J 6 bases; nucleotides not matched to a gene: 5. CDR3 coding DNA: TGTGCCAGCAGTCGTGGACAGGGGCATGGCTACACCTTC. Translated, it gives CASSRGQGHGYTF.

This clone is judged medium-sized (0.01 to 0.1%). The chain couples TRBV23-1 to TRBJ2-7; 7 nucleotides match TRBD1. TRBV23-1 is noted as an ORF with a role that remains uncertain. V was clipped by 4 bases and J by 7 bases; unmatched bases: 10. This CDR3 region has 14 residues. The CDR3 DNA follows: TGCGCCAGCAGTCGCAACAGGGGCCCCTGTGAGCAGTACTTC. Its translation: CASSRNRGPCEQYF.

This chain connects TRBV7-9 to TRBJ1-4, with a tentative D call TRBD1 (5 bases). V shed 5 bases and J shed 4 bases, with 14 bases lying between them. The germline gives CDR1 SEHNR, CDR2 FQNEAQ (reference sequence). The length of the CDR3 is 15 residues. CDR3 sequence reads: CASSETQGNNEKLFF. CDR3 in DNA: TGTGCCAGCAGCGAGACTCAGGGAAATAATGAAAAACTGTTTTTT. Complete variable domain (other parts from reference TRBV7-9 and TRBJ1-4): DTGVSQNPRHKITKRGQNVTFRCDPISEHNRLYWYRQTLGQGPEFLTYFQNEAQLEKSRLLSDRFSAERPKGSFSTLEIQRTEQGDSAMYLCASSETQGNNEKLFFGSGTQLSVL.

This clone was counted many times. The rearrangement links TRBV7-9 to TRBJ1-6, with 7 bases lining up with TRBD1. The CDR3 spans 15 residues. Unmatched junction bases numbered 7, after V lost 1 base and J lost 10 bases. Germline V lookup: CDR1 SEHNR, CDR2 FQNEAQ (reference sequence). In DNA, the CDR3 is TGTGCCAGCAGCTTAGGGAGGCAGGGGGGATCACCCCTCCACTTT. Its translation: CASSLGRQGGSPLHF.

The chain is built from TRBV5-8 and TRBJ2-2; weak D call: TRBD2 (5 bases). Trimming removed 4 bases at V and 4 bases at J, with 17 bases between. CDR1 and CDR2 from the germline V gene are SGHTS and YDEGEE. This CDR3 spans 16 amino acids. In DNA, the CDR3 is TGTGCCAGCAGCCTAATGCCGGGATACATCACCGGGGAGCTGTTTTTT. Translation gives CASSLMPGYITGELFF.

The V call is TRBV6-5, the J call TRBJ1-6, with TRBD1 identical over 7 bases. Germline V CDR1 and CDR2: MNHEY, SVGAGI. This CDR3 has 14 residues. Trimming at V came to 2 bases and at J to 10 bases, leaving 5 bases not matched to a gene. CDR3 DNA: TGTGCCAGCAGTTACGGCAGGGGGGAATCACCCCTCCACTTT. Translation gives CASSYGRGESPLHF.

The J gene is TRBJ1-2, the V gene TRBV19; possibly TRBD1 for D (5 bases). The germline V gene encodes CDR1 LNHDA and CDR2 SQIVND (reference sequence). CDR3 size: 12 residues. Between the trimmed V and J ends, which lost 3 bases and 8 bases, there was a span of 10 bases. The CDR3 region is CASSMRGKGYTF. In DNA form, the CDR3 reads TGTGCCAGTAGTATGAGGGGCAAAGGCTACACCTTC.

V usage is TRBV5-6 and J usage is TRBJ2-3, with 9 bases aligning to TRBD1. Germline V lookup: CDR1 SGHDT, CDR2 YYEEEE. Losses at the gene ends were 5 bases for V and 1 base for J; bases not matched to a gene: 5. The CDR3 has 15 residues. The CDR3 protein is CASRDRDRGTDTQYF. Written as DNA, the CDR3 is TGTGCCAGCAGGGACCGGGACAGGGGCACAGATACGCAGTATTTT.

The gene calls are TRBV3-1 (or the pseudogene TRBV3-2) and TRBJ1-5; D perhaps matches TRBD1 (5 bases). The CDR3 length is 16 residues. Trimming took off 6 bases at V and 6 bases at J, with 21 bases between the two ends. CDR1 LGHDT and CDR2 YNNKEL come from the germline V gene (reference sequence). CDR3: CASSSGTHDPLQPQHF. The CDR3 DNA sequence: TGTGCCAGCAGTTCCGGGACTCACGACCCACTTCAGCCCCAGCATTTT.

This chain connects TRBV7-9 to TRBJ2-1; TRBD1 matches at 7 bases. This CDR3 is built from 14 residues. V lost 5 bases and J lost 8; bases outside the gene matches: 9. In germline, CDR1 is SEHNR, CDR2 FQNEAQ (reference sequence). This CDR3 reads CASSTYTTGDEQFF. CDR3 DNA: TGTGCCAGCAGCACATACACAACAGGGGATGAGCAGTTCTTC.

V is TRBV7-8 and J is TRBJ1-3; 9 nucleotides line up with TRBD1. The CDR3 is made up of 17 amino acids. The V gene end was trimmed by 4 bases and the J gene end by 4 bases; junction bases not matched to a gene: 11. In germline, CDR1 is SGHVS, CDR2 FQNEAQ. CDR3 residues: CASSSILQGAIGNTIYF. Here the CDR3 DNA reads TGTGCCAGCAGCTCGATATTACAGGGGGCTATAGGAAACACCATATATTTT.

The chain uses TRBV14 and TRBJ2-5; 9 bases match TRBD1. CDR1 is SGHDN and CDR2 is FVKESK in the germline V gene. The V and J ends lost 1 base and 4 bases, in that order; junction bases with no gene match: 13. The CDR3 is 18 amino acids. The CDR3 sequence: CASSQVRGTGIVIETQYF. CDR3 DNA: TGTGCCAGCAGCCAAGTGCGCGGGACAGGGATAGTGATAGAGACCCAGTACTTC. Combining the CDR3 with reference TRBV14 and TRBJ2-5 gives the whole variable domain EAGVTQFPSHSVIEKGQTVTLRCDPISGHDNLYWYRRVMGKEIKFLLHFVKESKQDESGMPNNRFLAERTGGTYSTLKVQPAELEDSGVYFCASSQVRGTGIVIETQYFGPGTRLLVL.

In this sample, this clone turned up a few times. The CDR3 DNA reads TGTGCCAGCAGTTCTACTAGGGTCGGGGAGCTGTTTTTT. This translates into CASSSTRVGELFF. This chain joins TRBV27 and TRBJ2-2; possible D gene TRBD2, 5 bases. The CDR3 sequence is 13 residues long. Germline CDR1 reads MNHEY; CDR2 reads SMNVEV (reference sequence). The V end lost 4 bases, the J end lost 7 bases, and 10 bases lay between the germline ends.

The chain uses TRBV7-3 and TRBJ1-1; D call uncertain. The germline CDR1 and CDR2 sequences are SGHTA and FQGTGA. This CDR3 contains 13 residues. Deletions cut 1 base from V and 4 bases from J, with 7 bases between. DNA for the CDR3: TGTGCCAGCAGCTTAAATCGGGGCACTGAAGCTTTCTTT. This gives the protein CASSLNRGTEAFF.

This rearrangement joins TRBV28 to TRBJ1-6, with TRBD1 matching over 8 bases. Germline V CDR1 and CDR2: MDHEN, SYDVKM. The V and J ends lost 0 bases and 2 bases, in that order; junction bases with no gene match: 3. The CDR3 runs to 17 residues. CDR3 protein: CASSLWAGGAYNSPLHF. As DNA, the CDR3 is TGTGCCAGCAGTTTATGGGCAGGGGGCGCCTATAATTCACCCCTCCACTTT.

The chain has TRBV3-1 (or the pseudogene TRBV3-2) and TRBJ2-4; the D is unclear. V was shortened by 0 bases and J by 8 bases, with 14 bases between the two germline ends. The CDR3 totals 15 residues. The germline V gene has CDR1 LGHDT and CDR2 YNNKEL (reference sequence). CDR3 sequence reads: CASSQDRRPRDIQYF. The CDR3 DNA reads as TGTGCCAGCAGCCAAGACAGAAGGCCGAGAGACATTCAGTACTTC.

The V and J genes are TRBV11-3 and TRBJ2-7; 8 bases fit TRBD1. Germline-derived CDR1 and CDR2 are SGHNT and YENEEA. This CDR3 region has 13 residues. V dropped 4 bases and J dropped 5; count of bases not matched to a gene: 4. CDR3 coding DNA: TGTGCCAGCAGCTCGCGGACAGGGCACGAGCAGTACTTC. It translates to CASSSRTGHEQYF.

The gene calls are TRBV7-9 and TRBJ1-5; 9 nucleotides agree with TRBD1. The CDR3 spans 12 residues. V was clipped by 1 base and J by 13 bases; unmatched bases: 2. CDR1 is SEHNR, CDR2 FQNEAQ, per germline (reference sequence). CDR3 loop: CASSLGQGGQHF. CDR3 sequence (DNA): TGTGCCAGCAGCTTAGGACAGGGGGGACAGCATTTT.

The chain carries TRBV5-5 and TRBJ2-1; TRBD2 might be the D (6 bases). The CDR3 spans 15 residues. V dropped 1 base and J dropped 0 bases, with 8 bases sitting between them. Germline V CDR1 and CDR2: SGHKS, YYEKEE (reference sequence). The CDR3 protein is CASSLWGDSYNEQFF. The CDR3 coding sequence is TGTGCCAGCAGCTTGTGGGGGGACTCCTACAATGAGCAGTTCTTC. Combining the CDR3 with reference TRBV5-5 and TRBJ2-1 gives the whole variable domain DAGVTQSPTHLIKTRGQQVTLRCSPISGHKSVSWYQQVLGQGPQFIFQYYEKEERGRGNFPDRFSARQFPNYSSELNVNALLLGDSALYLCASSLWGDSYNEQFFGPGTRLTVL.

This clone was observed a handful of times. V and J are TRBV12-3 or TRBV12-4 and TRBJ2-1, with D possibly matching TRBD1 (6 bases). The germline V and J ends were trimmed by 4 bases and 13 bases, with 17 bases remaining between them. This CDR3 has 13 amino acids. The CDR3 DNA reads TGTGCCAGCAGTTCCTCTAAACGGGACATTCAGTTCTTC. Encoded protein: CASSSSKRDIQFF.

CDR3 nucleotides: TGTGCTAGTGGTTCTACTCCGGGACAAAAAAACACTGAAGCTTTCTTT. This gives the protein CASGSTPGQKNTEAFF. V is TRBV12-5 and J is TRBJ1-1, with a tentative D call TRBD1 (6 bases). Per germline, CDR1 LGHNT and CDR2 FRNRAP. This CDR3 region has 16 residues. With 4 bases removed from V and 2 bases from J, the gap between germline ends came to 17 bases.